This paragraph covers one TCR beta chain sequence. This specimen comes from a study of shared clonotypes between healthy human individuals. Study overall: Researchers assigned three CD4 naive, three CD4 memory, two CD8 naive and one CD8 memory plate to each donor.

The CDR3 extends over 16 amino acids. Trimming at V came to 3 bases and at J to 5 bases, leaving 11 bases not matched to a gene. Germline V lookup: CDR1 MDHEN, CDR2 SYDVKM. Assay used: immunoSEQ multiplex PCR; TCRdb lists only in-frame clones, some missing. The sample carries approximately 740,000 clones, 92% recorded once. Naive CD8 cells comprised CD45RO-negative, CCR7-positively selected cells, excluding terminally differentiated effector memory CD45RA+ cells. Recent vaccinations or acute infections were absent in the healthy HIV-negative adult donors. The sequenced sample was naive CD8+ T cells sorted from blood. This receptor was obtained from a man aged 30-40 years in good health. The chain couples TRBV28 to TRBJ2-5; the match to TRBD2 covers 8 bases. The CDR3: CASSFPLWREAETQYF. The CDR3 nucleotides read TGTGCCAGCAGTTTTCCACTTTGGCGGGAGGCGGAGACCCAGTACTTC.